This TCR beta chain was captured in a study of shared clonotypes between healthy human individuals. Findings and limits, study-wide: The rarefaction results pointed to incomplete sorted-subset sequencing despite large depth. Relative to memory subsets, naive subsets generally showed larger estimated richness.

This clone was recorded only once. The antigen remains undetermined. Each replicate PCR on the sorted subsets used 200 ng DNA (about 30,000 T cell genomes). Sequencing used immunoSEQ multiplex PCR; TCRdb keeps in-frame clones, though not all of them. The sample lists approximately 2.5 million clones, approximately 94% seen once, with approximately 0.37% in the top ten. The CDR3 runs 17 residues. Healthy and HIV-negative, the adult donors had no recent acute infections or vaccinations. This rearrangement joins TRBV1 to TRBJ1-5; the table's D call, TRBD1, was not checked against the DNA. TRBV1 is termed a pseudogene. This clonotype was sampled from a man aged 18 to 30 in good health. Some clones in this sample may be carry-over from other donors' samples. What was sequenced was naive CD4+ T cells from PBMCs. Described subset: CD45RA+ positively selected. The CDR3 DNA reads as TGCACCAGAGAATCTAGGGGGAAAAGGGGTTGCAATCAGCCCCAGCATTTT. Its translation: CTRESRGKRGCNQPQHF.